The clone carrying this T cell receptor (beta chain) was seen a few times. Its antigen is unknown. The authors prepared the TCRbeta library with unique molecular identifiers. TCRdb independently ran MiXCR on the PCR reads; one entry per CDR3 protein. The sample carries more than 500,000 distinct CDR3 sequences, roughly 11% recorded once. The entry originates in a study of T-cell reconstitution after alpha-beta-depleted transplantation in children. The CDR3 is 15 residues long. The J segment lost 0 bases and the V segment lost 4 bases, leaving 6 bases of the junction unmatched. From germline, CDR1 is SGHRS and CDR2 YFSETQ. Study results and caveats: Newly produced T cells mostly provided counts and TCRbeta diversity after one year, as hyperexpanded clones declined. Reportedly, roughly two months post-transplant, alpha-beta T cells arose from several hundred expanded graft clones.

V gene TRBV5-1 combines with J gene TRBJ1-2; TRBD1 aligns across 7 bases. The sample here was PBMCs, mostly from graft donor cells, taken 180 days after TCRalphabeta/CD19-depleted stem cell transplant. This sequence was found in a female patient between 2 and 15 years old who had a stem cell transplant for aplastic anemia, so the T cells may come from the graft donor. The CDR3 DNA follows: TGCGCCAGCAGCCCGCTGGGACAGACTAACTATGGCTACACCTTC. It is translated as CASSPLGQTNYGYTF.